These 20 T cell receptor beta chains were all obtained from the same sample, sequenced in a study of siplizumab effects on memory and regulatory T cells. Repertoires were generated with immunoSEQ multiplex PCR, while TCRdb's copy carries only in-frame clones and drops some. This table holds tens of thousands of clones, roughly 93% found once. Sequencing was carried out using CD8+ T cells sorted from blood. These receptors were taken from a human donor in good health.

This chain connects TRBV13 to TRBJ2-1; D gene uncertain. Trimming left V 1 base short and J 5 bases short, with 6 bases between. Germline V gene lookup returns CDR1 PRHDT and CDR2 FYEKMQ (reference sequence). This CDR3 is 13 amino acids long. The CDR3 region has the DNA TGTGCCAGCAGCTTAGAAGCGAACAATGAGCAGTTCTTC. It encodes CASSLEANNEQFF.

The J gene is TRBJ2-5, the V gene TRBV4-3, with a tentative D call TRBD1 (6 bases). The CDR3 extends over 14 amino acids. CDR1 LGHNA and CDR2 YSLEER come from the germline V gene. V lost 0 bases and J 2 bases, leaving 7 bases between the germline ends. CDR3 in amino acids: CASSQDQGQETQYF. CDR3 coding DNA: TGCGCCAGCAGCCAAGACCAGGGGCAAGAGACCCAGTACTTC.

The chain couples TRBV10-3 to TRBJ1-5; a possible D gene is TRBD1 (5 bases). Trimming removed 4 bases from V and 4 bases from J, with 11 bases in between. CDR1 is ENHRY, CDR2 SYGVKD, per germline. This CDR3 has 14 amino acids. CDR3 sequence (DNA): TGTGCCATCAGTGTGGTCGAGGGGAATCAGCCCCAGCATTTT. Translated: CAISVVEGNQPQHF.

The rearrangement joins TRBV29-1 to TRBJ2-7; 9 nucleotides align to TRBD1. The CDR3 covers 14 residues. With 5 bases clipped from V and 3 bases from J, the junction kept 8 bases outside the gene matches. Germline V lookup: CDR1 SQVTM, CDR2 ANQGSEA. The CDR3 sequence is CSVRGTGQSYEQYF. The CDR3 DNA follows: TGCAGCGTTAGGGGGACAGGGCAAAGCTACGAGCAGTACTTC.

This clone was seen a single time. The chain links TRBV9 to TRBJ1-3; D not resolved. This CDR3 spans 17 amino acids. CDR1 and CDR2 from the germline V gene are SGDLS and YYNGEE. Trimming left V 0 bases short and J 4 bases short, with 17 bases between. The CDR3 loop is CASSVGLSGSAGNTIYF. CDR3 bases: TGTGCCAGCAGCGTAGGCCTGAGTGGGTCAGCCGGAAACACCATATATTTT.

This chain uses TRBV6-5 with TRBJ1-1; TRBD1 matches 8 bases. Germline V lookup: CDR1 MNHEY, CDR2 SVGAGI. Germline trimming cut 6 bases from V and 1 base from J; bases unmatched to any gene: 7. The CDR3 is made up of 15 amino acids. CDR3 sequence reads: CASRYSGGGNTEAFF. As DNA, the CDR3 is TGTGCCAGCAGATATTCAGGGGGCGGGAACACTGAAGCTTTCTTT.

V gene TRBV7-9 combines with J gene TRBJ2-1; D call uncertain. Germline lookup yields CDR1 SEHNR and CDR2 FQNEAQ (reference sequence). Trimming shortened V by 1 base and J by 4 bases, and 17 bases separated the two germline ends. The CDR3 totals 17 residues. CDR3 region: CASSLVGSLKVYNEQFF. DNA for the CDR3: TGTGCCAGCAGCTTAGTGGGCTCTCTAAAGGTTTACAATGAGCAGTTCTTC. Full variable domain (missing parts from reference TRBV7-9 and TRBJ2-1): DTGVSQNPRHKITKRGQNVTFRCDPISEHNRLYWYRQTLGQGPEFLTYFQNEAQLEKSRLLSDRFSAERPKGSFSTLEIQRTEQGDSAMYLCASSLVGSLKVYNEQFFGPGTRLTVL.

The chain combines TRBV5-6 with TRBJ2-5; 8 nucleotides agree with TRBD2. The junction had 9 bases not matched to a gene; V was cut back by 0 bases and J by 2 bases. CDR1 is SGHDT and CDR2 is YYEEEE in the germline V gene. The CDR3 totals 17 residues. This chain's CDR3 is CASSLALAGLSQETQYF. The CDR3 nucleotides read TGTGCCAGCAGCTTGGCCTTAGCGGGGCTTTCTCAAGAGACCCAGTACTTC.

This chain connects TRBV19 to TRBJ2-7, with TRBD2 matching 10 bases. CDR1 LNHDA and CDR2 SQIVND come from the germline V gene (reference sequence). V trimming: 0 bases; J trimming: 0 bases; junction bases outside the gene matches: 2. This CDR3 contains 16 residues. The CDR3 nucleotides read TGTGCCAGTAGTATAGAAAGCGGGAGGGCCTCCTACGAGCAGTACTTC. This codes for CASSIESGRASYEQYF.

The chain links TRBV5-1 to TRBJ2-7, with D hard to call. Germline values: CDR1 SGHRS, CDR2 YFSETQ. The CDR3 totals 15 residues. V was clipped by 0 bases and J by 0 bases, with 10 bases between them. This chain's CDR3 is CASSLAPVSSYEQYF. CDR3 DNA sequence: TGCGCCAGCAGCTTGGCGCCGGTGAGCTCCTACGAGCAGTACTTC. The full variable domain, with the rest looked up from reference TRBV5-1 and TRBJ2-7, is KAGVTQTPRYLIKTRGQQVTLSCSPISGHRSVSWYQQTPGQGLQFLFEYFSETQRNKGNFPGRFSGRQFSNSRSEMNVSTLELGDSALYLCASSLAPVSSYEQYFGPGTRLTVT.

The CDR3 nucleotides read TGTGCCAGCAGCTTAGTGGAGGCGAGAGAGACCCAGTACTTC. This gives the protein CASSLVEARETQYF. J is TRBJ2-5 and V is TRBV7-9; a possible D gene is TRBD2 (5 bases). V was trimmed by 1 base and J by 4 bases, leaving 10 bases between them. Germline V CDR1 and CDR2: SEHNR, FQNEAQ (reference sequence). The CDR3 runs to 14 residues. The complete variable domain, with remaining parts taken from reference TRBV7-9 and TRBJ2-5, reads DTGVSQNPRHKITKRGQNVTFRCDPISEHNRLYWYRQTLGQGPEFLTYFQNEAQLEKSRLLSDRFSAERPKGSFSTLEIQRTEQGDSAMYLCASSLVEARETQYFGPGTRLLVL.

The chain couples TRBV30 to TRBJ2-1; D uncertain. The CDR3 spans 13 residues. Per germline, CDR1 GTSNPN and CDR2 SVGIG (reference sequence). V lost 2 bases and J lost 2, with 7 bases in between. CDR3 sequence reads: CAWSLSTYNEQFF. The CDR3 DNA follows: TGTGCCTGGAGTTTGTCTACCTACAATGAGCAGTTCTTC.

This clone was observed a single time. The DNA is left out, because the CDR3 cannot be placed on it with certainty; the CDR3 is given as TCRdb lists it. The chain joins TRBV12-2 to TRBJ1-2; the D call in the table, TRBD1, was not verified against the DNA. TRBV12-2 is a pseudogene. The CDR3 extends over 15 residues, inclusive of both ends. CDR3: CASRLVGRGAYGYTF.

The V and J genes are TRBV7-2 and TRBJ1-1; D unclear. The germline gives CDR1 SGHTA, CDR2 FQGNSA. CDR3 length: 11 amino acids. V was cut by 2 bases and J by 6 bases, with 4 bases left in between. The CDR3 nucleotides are TGTGCCAGCAGCTTATTCCCTGAAGCTTTCTTT. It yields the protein CASSLFPEAFF.

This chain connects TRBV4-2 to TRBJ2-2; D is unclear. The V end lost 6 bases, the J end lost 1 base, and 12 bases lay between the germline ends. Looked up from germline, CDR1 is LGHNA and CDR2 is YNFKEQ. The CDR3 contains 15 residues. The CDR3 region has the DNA TGTGCCAGCAGACACACCGCGGTGAACACCGGGGAGCTGTTTTTT. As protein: CASRHTAVNTGELFF.

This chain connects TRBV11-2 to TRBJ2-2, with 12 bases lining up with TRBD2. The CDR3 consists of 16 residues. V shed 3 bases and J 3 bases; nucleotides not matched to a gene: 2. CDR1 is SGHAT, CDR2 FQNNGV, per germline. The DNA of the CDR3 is TGTGCCAGCAGCTTCACTAGCGGGGGGCACACCGGGGAGCTGTTTTTT. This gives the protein CASSFTSGGHTGELFF. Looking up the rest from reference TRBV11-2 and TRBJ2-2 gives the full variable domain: EAGVAQSPRYKIIEKRQSVAFWCNPISGHATLYWYQQILGQGPKLLIQFQNNGVVDDSQLPKDRFSAERLKGVDSTLKIQPAKLEDSAVYLCASSFTSGGHTGELFFGEGSRLTVL.

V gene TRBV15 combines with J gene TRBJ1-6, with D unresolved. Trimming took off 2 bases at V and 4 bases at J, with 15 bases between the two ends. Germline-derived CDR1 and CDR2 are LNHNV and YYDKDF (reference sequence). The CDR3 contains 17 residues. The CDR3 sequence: CATSRTGNQLYNSPLHF. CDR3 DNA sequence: TGTGCCACCAGCAGAACCGGGAACCAACTTTATAATTCACCCCTCCACTTT.

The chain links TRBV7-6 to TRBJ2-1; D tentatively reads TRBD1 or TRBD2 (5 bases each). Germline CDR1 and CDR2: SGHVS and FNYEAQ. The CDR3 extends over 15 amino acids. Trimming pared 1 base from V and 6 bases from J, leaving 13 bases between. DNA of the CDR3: TGTGCCAGCAGCTTAGGTGGGACGCTTCTCAATGAGCAGTTCTTC. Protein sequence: CASSLGGTLLNEQFF.

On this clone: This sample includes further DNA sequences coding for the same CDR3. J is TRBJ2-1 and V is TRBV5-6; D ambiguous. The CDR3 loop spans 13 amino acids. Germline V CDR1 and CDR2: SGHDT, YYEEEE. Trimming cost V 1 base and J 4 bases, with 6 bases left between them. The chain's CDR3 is CASSLTGYNEQFF. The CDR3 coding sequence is TGTGCCAGCAGCTTGACGGGTTACAATGAGCAGTTCTTC. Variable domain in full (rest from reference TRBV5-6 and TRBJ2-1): DAGVTQSPTHLIKTRGQQVTLRCSPKSGHDTVSWYQQALGQGPQFIFQYYEEEERQRGNFPDRFSGHQFPNYSSELNVNALLLGDSALYLCASSLTGYNEQFFGPGTRLTVL.

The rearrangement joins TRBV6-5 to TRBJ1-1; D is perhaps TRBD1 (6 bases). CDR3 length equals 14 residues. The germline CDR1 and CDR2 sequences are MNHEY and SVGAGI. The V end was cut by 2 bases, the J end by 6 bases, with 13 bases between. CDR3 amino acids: CASSYMGGEAEAFF. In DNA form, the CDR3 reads TGTGCCAGCAGTTACATGGGGGGCGAAGCTGAAGCTTTCTTT.